This passage covers 19 T cell receptor beta chains from one sample sequenced in a study of blood T cell repertoires in COVID-19. The assay was immunoSEQ multiplex PCR, and TCRdb's table has in-frame clones only and misses some. The sample records 180,000 or so clones, 86% being singletons. Sequenced sample: peripheral blood. These receptors were obtained from a woman aged 25 to 45 with active or convalescent COVID-19.

The chain uses TRBV6-6 and TRBJ2-5; TRBD2 matches at 8 bases. Germline V gene sequence: CDR1 MNHNY, CDR2 SVGAGI (reference sequence). The CDR3 has 14 amino acids. Losses at the gene ends were 10 bases for V and 2 bases for J; bases not matched to a gene: 9. The CDR3 sequence: CATRAGERQETQYF. DNA of the CDR3: TGTGCCACCAGAGCGGGAGAGAGACAAGAGACCCAGTACTTC.

This chain links TRBV9 with TRBJ2-5, with 8 nucleotides matching TRBD1. The germline CDR1 and CDR2 sequences are SGDLS and YYNGEE. With V trimmed by 0 bases and J by 2 bases, 9 bases remained unmatched. This CDR3 comprises 17 residues. In DNA, the CDR3 is TGTGCCAGCAGCGTAGATGGCAGGGGGCAGTTTCAAGAGACCCAGTACTTC. Its protein product is CASSVDGRGQFQETQYF.

This clone appeared a single time. The V and J genes are TRBV11-2 and TRBJ1-4, with D perhaps matching TRBD1 (5 bases). The CDR3 spans 17 residues. Trimming removed 4 bases from V and 7 bases from J, with 22 bases in between. The germline V gene has CDR1 SGHAT and CDR2 FQNNGV. Here the CDR3 DNA reads TGTGCCAGCAGCTCACTAGGACACTCTTGGGGAGGTGAAAAACTGTTTTTT. This translates into CASSSLGHSWGGEKLFF.

The chain combines TRBV11-2 with TRBJ2-3, with 11 bases identical to TRBD2. J was trimmed by 5 bases and V by 3 bases; bases with no gene match: 13. Germline V gene lookup returns CDR1 SGHAT and CDR2 FQNNGV. The CDR3 is 18 residues long. Here the CDR3 DNA reads TGTGCCAGCAGCTTTCTTTTGGCTAGCGGGAGGCTATTAGATACGCAGTATTTT. This translates into CASSFLLASGRLLDTQYF.

The J gene is TRBJ1-2, the V gene TRBV27; perhaps TRBD1 as D (6 bases). Germline assignment: CDR1 MNHEY and CDR2 SMNVEV (reference sequence). V dropped 3 bases and J dropped 7 bases, with 15 bases sitting between them. The CDR3 has 14 amino acids. Here the CDR3 reads CASSLGAGAFGYTF. The CDR3 DNA follows: TGTGCCAGCAGTTTGGGGGCGGGGGCCTTTGGCTACACCTTC.

This sequence joins TRBV25-1 and TRBJ2-7, with TRBD2 as a possible D gene (6 bases). CDR3 length: 17 amino acids. Germline-derived CDR1 and CDR2 are MGHDK and SYGVNS. Deletions cut 4 bases from V and 2 bases from J, with 21 bases between. The CDR3 sequence is CASSAASGRGLTYEQYF. CDR3 sequence (DNA): TGTGCCAGCAGTGCCGCCTCGGGGCGGGGACTCACCTACGAGCAGTACTTC.

The chain recombines TRBV3-1 (or the pseudogene TRBV3-2) with TRBJ2-7; D is ambiguous. V lost 0 bases and J lost 6, with 12 bases in between. The CDR3 covers 14 residues. Germline assignment: CDR1 LGHDT and CDR2 YNNKEL (reference sequence). The CDR3 DNA is TGTGCCAGCAGCCAAGATTACGGTCCACTCGAGCAGTACTTC. This translates into CASSQDYGPLEQYF.

This clone was counted a few times. CDR3 protein: CASSFSHTGELFF. DNA of the CDR3: TGTGCCAGCAGTTTTAGTCACACCGGGGAGCTGTTTTTT. The V and J genes are TRBV12-3 or TRBV12-4 and TRBJ2-2; D is uncertain. V gave up 3 bases and J gave up 3 bases, with 5 bases separating them. The CDR3 spans 13 residues.

The rearrangement joins TRBV6-2 or TRBV6-3 to TRBJ2-1, with TRBD2 matching 8 bases. The CDR3 consists of 15 residues. V shed 6 bases and J 8 bases; nucleotides not matched to a gene: 12. Per the germline V gene, CDR1 is MNHEY and CDR2 is SVGEGT. CDR3 residues: CASSQPGTSRYEQFF. CDR3 coding DNA: TGTGCCAGCAGCCAACCTGGGACTAGTAGGTATGAGCAGTTCTTC.

This clone was counted a single time. The V gene is TRBV21-1, the J gene TRBJ1-5; the D segment call TRBD1 is taken from the table without a DNA check. TRBV21-1 is a pseudogene segment. This CDR3 region has 14 residues. The CDR3, as DNA: TGTGCCAGCAGCTCCTCAACAGGGTCCCAGCCCCAGCATTTT. It is translated as CASSSSTGSQPQHF.

The chain carries TRBV7-9 and TRBJ1-1; D is perhaps TRBD1 (6 bases). The CDR3 loop spans 13 amino acids. Germline V CDR1 and CDR2: SEHNR, FQNEAQ (reference sequence). Trimming cost V 5 bases and J 3 bases, with 10 bases left between them. The CDR3 here is CASSKQGHTEAFF. DNA for the CDR3: TGTGCCAGCAGCAAACAGGGCCACACTGAAGCTTTCTTT.

The V and J genes are TRBV4-1 and TRBJ2-1, with 8 bases that match TRBD2. The germline CDR1 and CDR2 sequences are MGHRA and YSYEKL. This CDR3 spans 15 amino acids. The trim removed 0 bases at V and 13 bases at J, leaving 11 bases unmatched. CDR3 sequence: CASSQEGREGEPQFF. CDR3 coding DNA: TGCGCCAGCAGCCAAGAGGGTCGGGAGGGAGAGCCACAGTTCTTC.

This clone was found a few times. Here the CDR3 DNA reads TGCGCCAGCAGCTTGCTAAGGGCGGGCCTCAATTCACCCCTCCACTTT. Amino acid sequence: CASSLLRAGLNSPLHF. This rearrangement joins TRBV5-1 to TRBJ1-6; D is unresolved. The CDR3 totals 16 residues. V lost 1 base to trimming and J lost 7 bases, with 15 bases between them. Looked up from germline, CDR1 is SGHRS and CDR2 is YFSETQ. The variable domain in full, completed from reference TRBV5-1 and TRBJ1-6, reads KAGVTQTPRYLIKTRGQQVTLSCSPISGHRSVSWYQQTPGQGLQFLFEYFSETQRNKGNFPGRFSGRQFSNSRSEMNVSTLELGDSALYLCASSLLRAGLNSPLHFGNGTRLTVT.

The rearrangement uses TRBV12-5 and TRBJ1-2, with 7 bases fitting TRBD1. CDR1 is LGHNT, CDR2 FRNRAP, per germline. This CDR3 contains 13 residues. Losses at the gene ends were 5 bases for V and 5 bases for J; bases not matched to a gene: 5. The CDR3 loop is CASGTGQDYGYTF. The CDR3, as DNA: TGTGCTAGTGGTACCGGACAGGATTATGGCTACACCTTC.

J is TRBJ1-5 and V is TRBV5-6, with unresolved D. Deletions cut 1 base from V and 0 bases from J, with 11 bases between. The CDR3 has 16 residues. Germline-derived CDR1 and CDR2 are SGHDT and YYEEEE. The CDR3 loop is CASSLRRSYSNQPQHF. The CDR3 coding sequence is TGTGCCAGCAGCTTGAGGAGATCTTATAGCAATCAGCCCCAGCATTTT.

J is TRBJ1-5 and V is TRBV27; 12 bases match TRBD1. The J segment lost 3 bases and the V segment lost 4 bases, leaving 7 bases of the junction unmatched. The CDR3 sequence is 17 residues long. In germline, CDR1 is MNHEY, CDR2 SMNVEV (reference sequence). The chain's CDR3 is CASSSSGTGGNNQPQHF. DNA of the CDR3: TGTGCCAGCAGTTCGTCGGGGACAGGGGGCAACAATCAGCCCCAGCATTTT.

The V call is TRBV11-2, the J call TRBJ1-1; D perhaps matches TRBD1 (6 bases). The CDR3 is 13 amino acids. The V gene's germline CDR1 is SGHAT and CDR2 FQNNGV. Trimming pared 3 bases from V and 5 bases from J, leaving 10 bases between. CDR3 region: CASSLAGETEAFF. The CDR3, as DNA: TGTGCCAGCAGCTTGGCAGGGGAGACTGAAGCTTTCTTT. Supplemented by reference TRBV11-2 and TRBJ1-1, the full variable domain reads EAGVAQSPRYKIIEKRQSVAFWCNPISGHATLYWYQQILGQGPKLLIQFQNNGVVDDSQLPKDRFSAERLKGVDSTLKIQPAKLEDSAVYLCASSLAGETEAFFGQGTRLTVV.

As concerns this clone: Given the absence of the conserved phenylalanine or tryptophan at the CDR3 end, a read error is likely. The limits of the CDR3 on the DNA are not certain, so only TCRdb's listed CDR3 is given. The CDR3 region is CASSDYRGLDEVV. The chain is built from TRBV6-4 and TRBJ1-6; TRBD1 was called by the table and not checked on the DNA. Germline V gene sequence: CDR1 MRHNA, CDR2 SNTAGT. The CDR3 is made up of 13 amino acids, end residues included.

The chain joins TRBV7-8 to TRBJ2-6; a possible D gene is TRBD1 (5 bases). The CDR3 has 17 residues. Looked up from germline, CDR1 is SGHVS and CDR2 is FQNEAQ. The germline V and J ends were trimmed by 1 base and 0 bases, with 10 bases remaining between them. CDR3 sequence (DNA): TGTGCCAGCAGCTTAGGGGAAAGGGGCTCTGGGGCCAACGTCCTGACTTTC. It codes for CASSLGERGSGANVLTF.